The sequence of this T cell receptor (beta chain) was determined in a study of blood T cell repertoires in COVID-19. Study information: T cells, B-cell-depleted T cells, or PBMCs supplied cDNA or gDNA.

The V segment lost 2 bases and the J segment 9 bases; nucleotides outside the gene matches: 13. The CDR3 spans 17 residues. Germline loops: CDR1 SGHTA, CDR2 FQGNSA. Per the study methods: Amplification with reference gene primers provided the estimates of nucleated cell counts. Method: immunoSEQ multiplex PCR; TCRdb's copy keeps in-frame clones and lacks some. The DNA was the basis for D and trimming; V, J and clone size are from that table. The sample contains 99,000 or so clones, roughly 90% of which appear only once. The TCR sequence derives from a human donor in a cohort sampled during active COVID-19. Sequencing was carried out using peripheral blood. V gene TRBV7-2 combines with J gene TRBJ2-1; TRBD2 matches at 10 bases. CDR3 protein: CASSLQPQREGRGEQFF. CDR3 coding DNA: TGTGCCAGCAGCTTACAACCCCAGCGGGAGGGCCGGGGTGAGCAGTTCTTC.